This TCR beta chain appears in the sequencing data of a study of blood T cell repertoires in COVID-19. The wider study: In each case, the material was cDNA or gDNA derived from T cells, B-cell-depleted T cells, or PBMCs.

The CDR3 length is 13 residues. Germline-derived CDR1 and CDR2 are MNHEY and SVGAGI. Trimming cost V 2 bases and J 7 bases, with 9 bases left between them. Per the study methods: How many nucleated cells were present was estimated from reference gene primer amplification. Here immunoSEQ multiplex PCR was the method, and the copy in TCRdb shows in-frame clones only, minus some. V, J and clone size are those of that table, while D and trimming were read from the DNA. Here the sample spans roughly 670,000 clones, approximately 90% being singletons. Sequences were obtained from peripheral blood. The chain carries TRBV6-5 and TRBJ2-1; D not certain. The TCR originated in a woman aged 18-29 years with acute or convalescent COVID-19. The CDR3 spells CASSYAGPNEQFF. Here the CDR3 DNA reads TGTGCCAGCAGTTACGCTGGCCCAAATGAGCAGTTCTTC.